This T cell receptor beta chain was identified during a study of cytomegalovirus exposure and HLA in healthy donors. Turning to the study itself: Genotyping showed less than 85% of fewer than 500 donors falling in the Caucasian-associated ancestry cluster.

Study-level points and caveats: When a later analysis was performed, an Asian-associated ancestry cluster reportedly had fewer N-insertions than the approximately 680-donor mean. A later analysis, which compared TCR beta chains of equal frequency, found the HLA-associated ones more clonally expanded.

The germline gives CDR1 LNHDA, CDR2 SQIVND (reference sequence). The germline V and J ends were trimmed by 7 bases and 2 bases, with 23 bases remaining between them. The CDR3 runs to 18 residues. Amplification used 60 Vbeta primers and 13 Jbeta primers. In the source study's methods: Later, 75 million to 100 million unique TCR beta chains were counted in an analysis, and about 12 million of them were shared. The assay was immunoSEQ multiplex PCR, and TCRdb's table has in-frame clones only and misses some. V, J and clone size were drawn from that table, and D and trimming were deduced from the DNA. In the table there are some 150,000 clones, roughly 79% of which are singletons. Comments on this clone: Its antigen is currently unknown.

The chain uses TRBV19 and TRBJ1-4; TRBD1 is a possible D gene (6 bases). What was sequenced was PBMCs. This receptor was obtained from a young woman in good health and CMV-seropositive. In nucleotides, the CDR3 is TGTGCCAGTACCCCGAGGGGGTCAGGGCTTGCTACTAATGAAAAACTGTTTTTT. Its translation is CASTPRGSGLATNEKLFF.